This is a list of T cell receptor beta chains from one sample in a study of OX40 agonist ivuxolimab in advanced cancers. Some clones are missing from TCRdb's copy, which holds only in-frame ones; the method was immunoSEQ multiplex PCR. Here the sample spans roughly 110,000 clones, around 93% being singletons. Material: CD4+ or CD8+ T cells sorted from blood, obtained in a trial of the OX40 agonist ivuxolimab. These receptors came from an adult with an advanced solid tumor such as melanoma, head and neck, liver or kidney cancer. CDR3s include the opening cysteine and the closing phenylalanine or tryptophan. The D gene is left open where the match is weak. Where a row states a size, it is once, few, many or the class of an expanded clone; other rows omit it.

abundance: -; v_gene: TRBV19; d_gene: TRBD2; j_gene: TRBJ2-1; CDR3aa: CASSTRTSGGRNEQFF; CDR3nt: TGTGCCAGTAGTACCCGGACTAGCGGGGGACGTAATGAGCAGTTCTTC
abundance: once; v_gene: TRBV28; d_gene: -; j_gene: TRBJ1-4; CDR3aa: CASSFLTSATNEKLFF; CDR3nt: TGTGCCAGCAGTTTTTTAACGTCTGCAACTAATGAAAAACTGTTTTTT
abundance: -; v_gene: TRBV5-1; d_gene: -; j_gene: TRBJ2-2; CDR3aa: CASSLVRGEHTGELFF; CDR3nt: TGCGCCAGCAGCTTGGTTCGCGGCGAACACACCGGGGAGCTGTTTTTT
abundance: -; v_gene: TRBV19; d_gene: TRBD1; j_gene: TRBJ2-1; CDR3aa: CASTSSDRGEQFF; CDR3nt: TGTGCCAGTACTTCCTCGGACAGGGGTGAGCAGTTCTTC
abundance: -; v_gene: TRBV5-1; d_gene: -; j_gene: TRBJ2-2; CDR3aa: CASSLAAREGSTGELFF; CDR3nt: TGCGCCAGCAGCTTGGCCGCCAGGGAAGGGAGCACCGGGGAGCTGTTTTTT
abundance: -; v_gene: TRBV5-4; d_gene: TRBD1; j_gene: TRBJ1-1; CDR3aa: CASSLQGLSTEAFF; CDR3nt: TGTGCCAGCAGCTTACAGGGGTTGAGCACTGAAGCTTTCTTT
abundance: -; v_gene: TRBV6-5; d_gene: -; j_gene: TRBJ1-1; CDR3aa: CASRITGLNTEAFF; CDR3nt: TGTGCCAGCAGGATAACAGGGTTGAACACTGAAGCTTTCTTT
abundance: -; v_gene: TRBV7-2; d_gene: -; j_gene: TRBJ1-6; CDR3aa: CASSRTGGLGVNSPLHF; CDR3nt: TGTGCCAGCAGCCGAACCGGGGGTTTGGGGGTAAATTCACCCCTCCACTTT
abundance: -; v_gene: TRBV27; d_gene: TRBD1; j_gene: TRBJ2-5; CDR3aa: CASSTRDRAMETQYF; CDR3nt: TGTGCCAGCAGTACCCGGGACAGAGCTATGGAGACCCAGTACTTC
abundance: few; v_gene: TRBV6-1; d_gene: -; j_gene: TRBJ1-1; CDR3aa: CATEGSLNTEAFF; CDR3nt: TGTGCCACCGAGGGGAGTTTGAACACTGAAGCTTTCTTT
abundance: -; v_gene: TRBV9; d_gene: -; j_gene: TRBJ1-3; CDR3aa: CASSVDSHSGNTIYF; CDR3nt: TGTGCCAGCAGCGTAGACAGTCACTCTGGAAACACCATATATTTT
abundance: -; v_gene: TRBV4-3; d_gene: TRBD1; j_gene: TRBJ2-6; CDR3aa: CASSQEPVTGGYSGANVLTF; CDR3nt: TGCGCCAGCAGCCAAGAGCCGGTTACAGGGGGTTACTCTGGGGCCAACGTCCTGACTTTC
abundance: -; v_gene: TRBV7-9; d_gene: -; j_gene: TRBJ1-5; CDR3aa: CASSKDMGGSNQPQHF; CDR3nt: TGTGCCAGCAGCAAAGACATGGGGGGCAGCAATCAGCCCCAGCATTTT
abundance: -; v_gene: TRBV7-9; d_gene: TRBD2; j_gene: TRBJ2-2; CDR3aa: CASGLAGDTFNTGELFF; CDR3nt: TGTGCCAGCGGACTAGCGGGAGATACCTTTAACACCGGGGAGCTGTTTTTT
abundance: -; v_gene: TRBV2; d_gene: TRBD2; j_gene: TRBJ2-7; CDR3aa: CASSPGLAGVDEQYF; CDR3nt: TGTGCCAGCAGCCCCGGACTAGCGGGAGTGGACGAGCAGTACTTC
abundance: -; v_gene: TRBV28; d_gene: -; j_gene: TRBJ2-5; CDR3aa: CASSFWDPQGRTQYF; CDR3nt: TGTGCCAGCAGTTTCTGGGACCCCCAGGGCCGGACCCAGTACTTC
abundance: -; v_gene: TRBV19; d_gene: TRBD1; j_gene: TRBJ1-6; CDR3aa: CASHTGGSYNSPLHF; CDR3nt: TGTGCCAGTCATACAGGGGGCTCCTATAATTCACCCCTCCACTTT
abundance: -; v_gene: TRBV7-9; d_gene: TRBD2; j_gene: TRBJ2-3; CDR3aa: CASSGPGGTDTQYF; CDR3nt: TGTGCCAGCAGCGGACCGGGAGGTACAGATACGCAGTATTTT
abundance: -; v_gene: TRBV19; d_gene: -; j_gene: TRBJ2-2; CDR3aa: CASSIIGARPGELFF; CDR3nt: TGTGCCAGTAGTATCATCGGGGCGAGACCCGGGGAGCTGTTTTTT
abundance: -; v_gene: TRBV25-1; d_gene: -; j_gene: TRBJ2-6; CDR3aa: CASSERGVLTF; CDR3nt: TGTGCCAGCAGTGAAAGAGGCGTCCTGACTTTC
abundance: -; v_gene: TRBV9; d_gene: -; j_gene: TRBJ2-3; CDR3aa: CASRPRGLGTDTQYF; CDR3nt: TGTGCCAGCAGACCCAGGGGTCTGGGGACAGATACGCAGTATTTT
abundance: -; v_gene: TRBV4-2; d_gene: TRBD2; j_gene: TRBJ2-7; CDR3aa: CASSQRSSGSSYEQYF; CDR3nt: TGTGCCAGCAGCCAGCGTTCTAGCGGGAGCTCCTACGAGCAGTACTTC
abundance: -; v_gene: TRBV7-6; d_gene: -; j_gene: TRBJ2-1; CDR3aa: CASSLPGTASGPSYNEQFF; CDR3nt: TGTGCCAGCAGCTTACCAGGGACGGCTTCTGGCCCGTCCTACAATGAGCAGTTCTTC
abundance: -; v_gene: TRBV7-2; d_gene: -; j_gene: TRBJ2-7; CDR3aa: CASSLARRDEQYF; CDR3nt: TGTGCCAGCAGCTTAGCGCGTAGGGACGAGCAGTACTTC
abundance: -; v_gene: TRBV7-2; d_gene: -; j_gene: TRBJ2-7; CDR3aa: CASSLGDYEQYF; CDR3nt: TGTGCCAGCAGCTTAGGAGACTACGAGCAGTACTTC
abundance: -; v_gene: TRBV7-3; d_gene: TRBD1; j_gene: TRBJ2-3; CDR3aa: CASSPNRGADTQYF; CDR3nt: TGTGCCAGCAGCCCCAACAGGGGAGCAGATACGCAGTATTTT
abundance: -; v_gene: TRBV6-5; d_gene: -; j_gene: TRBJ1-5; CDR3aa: CASRSFRGQPQHF; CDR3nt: TGTGCCAGCAGATCATTCCGGGGTCAGCCCCAGCATTTT
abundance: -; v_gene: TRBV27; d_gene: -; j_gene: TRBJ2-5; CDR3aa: CASSYSGTWETQYF; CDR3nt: TGTGCCAGCAGTTATTCCGGGACTTGGGAGACCCAGTACTTC
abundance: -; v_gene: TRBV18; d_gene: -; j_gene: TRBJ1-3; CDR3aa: CASSLSQSSGNTIYF; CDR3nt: TGTGCCAGCTCACTCTCACAGTCCTCTGGAAACACCATATATTTT
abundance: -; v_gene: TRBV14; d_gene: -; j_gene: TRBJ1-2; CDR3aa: CASSQRAAAYGYTF; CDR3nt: TGTGCCAGCAGCCAACGAGCAGCCGCTTATGGCTACACCTTC
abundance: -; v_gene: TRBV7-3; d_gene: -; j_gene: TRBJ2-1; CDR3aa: CASGRLPIDEQFF; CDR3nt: TGTGCCAGCGGGCGTCTGCCAATCGATGAGCAGTTCTTC
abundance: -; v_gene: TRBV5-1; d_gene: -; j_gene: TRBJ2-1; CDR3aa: CASSLATYNEQFF; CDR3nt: TGCGCCAGCAGCTTGGCTACCTACAATGAGCAGTTCTTC
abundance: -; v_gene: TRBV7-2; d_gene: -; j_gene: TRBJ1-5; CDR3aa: CASSFGAQERQPQHF; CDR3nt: TGTGCCAGCAGCTTTGGGGCGCAAGAAAGGCAGCCCCAGCATTTT
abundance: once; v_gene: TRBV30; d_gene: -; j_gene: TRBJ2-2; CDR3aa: CACSRITTGELFF; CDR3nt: TGTGCCTGTAGCCGGATAACCACCGGGGAGCTGTTTTTT
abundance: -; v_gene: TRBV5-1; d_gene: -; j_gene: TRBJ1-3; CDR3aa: CASSLFGSGNTIYF; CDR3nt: TGCGCCAGCAGCTTGTTTGGCTCTGGAAACACCATATATTTT
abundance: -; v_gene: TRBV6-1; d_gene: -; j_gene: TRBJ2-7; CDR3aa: CASSESGASNF; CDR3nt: TGTGCCAGCAGTGAATCGGGGGCCTCCAACTTC
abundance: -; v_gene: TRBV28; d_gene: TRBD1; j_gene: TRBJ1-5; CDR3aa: CASSSPAGGDQPQHF; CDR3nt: TGTGCCAGCAGCTCCCCCGCAGGGGGCGATCAGCCCCAGCATTTT
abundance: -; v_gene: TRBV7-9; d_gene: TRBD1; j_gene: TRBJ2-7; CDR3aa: CASSLGTGGSSYEQYF; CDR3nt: TGTGCCAGCAGCTTAGGGACAGGGGGGAGCTCCTACGAGCAGTACTTC
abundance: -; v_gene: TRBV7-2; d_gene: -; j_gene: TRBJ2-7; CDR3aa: CASSPHASGEQYF; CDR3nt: TGTGCCAGCAGCCCCCATGCTTCGGGGGAGCAGTACTTC